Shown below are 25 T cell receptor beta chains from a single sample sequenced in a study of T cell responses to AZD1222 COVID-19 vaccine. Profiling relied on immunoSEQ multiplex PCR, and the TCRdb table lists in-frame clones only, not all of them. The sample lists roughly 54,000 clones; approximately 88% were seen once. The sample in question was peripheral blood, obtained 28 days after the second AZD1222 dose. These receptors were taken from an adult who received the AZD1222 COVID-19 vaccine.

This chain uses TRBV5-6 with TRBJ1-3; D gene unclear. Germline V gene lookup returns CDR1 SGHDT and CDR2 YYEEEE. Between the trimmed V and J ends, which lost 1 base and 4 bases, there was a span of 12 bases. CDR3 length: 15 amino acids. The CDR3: CASSLTPPMGNTIYF. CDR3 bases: TGTGCCAGCAGCTTGACGCCACCTATGGGAAACACCATATATTTT.

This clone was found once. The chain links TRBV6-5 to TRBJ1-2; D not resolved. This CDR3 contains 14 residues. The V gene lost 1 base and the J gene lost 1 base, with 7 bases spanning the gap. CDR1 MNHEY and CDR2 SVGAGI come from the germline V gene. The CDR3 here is CASSYYRDNYGYTF. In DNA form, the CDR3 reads TGTGCCAGCAGTTACTACCGGGATAACTATGGCTACACCTTC.

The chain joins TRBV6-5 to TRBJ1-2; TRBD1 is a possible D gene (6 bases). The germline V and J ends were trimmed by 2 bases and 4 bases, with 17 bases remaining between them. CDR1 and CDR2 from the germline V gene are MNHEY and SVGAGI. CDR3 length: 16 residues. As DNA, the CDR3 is TGTGCCAGCAGTTACGGTGGGAAGGGGGGGAGCTATGGCTACACCTTC. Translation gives CASSYGGKGGSYGYTF.

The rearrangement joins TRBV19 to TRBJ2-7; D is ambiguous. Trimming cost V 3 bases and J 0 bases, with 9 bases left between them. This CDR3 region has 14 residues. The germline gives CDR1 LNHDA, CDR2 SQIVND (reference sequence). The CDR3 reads CASSITDTSYEQYF. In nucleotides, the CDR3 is TGTGCCAGTAGTATCACCGACACCTCCTACGAGCAGTACTTC.

The CDR3 region is CASSSHWTGINTIYF. In DNA form, the CDR3 reads TGTGCCAGCAGCTCTCACTGGACAGGGATAAACACCATATATTTT. The rearrangement links TRBV5-8 to TRBJ1-3; 8 bases match TRBD1. This CDR3 comprises 15 residues. V was clipped by 3 bases and J by 6 bases; unmatched bases: 8. Germline assignment: CDR1 SGHTS and CDR2 YDEGEE.

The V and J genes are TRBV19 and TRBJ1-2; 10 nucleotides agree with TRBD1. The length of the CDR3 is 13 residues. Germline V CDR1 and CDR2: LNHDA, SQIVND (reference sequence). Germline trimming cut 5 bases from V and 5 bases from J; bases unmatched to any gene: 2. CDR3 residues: CASSPGQGYGYTF. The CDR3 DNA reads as TGTGCCAGTAGTCCGGGACAGGGGTATGGCTACACCTTC. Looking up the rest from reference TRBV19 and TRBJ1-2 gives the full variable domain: DGGITQSPKYLFRKEGQNVTLSCEQNLNHDAMYWYRQDPGQGLRLIYYSQIVNDFQKGDIAEGYSVSREKKESFPLTVTSAQKNPTAFYLCASSPGQGYGYTFGSGTRLTVV.

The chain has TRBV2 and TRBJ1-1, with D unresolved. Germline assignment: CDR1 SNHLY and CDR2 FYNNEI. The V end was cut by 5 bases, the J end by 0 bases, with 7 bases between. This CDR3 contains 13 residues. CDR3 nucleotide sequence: TGTGCCAGCAGTCTAGAGATGAACACTGAAGCTTTCTTT. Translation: CASSLEMNTEAFF.

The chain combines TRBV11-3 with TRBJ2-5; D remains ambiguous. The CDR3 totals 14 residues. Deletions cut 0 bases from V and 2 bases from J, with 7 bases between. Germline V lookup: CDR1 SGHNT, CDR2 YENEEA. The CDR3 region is CASSLDNGQETQYF. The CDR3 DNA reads TGTGCCAGCAGCTTAGATAACGGACAAGAGACCCAGTACTTC.

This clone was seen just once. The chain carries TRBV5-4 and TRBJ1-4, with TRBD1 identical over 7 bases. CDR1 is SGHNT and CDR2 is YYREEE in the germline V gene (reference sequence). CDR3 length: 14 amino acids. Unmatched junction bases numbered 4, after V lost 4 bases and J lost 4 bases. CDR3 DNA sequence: TGTGCCAGCAGCGCGGACAGGTATAATGAAAAACTGTTTTTT. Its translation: CASSADRYNEKLFF.

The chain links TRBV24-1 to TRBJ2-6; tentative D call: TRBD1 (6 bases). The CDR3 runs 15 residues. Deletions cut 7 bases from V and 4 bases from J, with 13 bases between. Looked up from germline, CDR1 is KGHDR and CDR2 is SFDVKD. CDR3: CATSTTGYGANVLTF. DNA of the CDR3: TGTGCCACCAGCACAACAGGGTACGGGGCCAACGTCCTGACTTTC.

CDR3 coding DNA: TGTGCCAGCAGTGAATATCGGCTAGCGCCTCAAGAGACCCAGTACTTC. This translates into CASSEYRLAPQETQYF. The chain uses TRBV25-1 and TRBJ2-5; D might be TRBD2 (6 bases). The V end lost 0 bases, the J end lost 2 bases, and 13 bases lay between the germline ends. CDR1 is MGHDK and CDR2 is SYGVNS in the germline V gene. The CDR3 consists of 16 residues.

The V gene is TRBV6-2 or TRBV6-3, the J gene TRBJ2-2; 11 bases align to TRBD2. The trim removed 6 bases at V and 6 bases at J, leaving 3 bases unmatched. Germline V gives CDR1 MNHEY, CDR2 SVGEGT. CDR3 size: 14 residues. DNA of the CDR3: TGTGCCAGCAGCTATAGCGGGAGGGCCGGGGAGCTGTTTTTT. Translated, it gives CASSYSGRAGELFF.

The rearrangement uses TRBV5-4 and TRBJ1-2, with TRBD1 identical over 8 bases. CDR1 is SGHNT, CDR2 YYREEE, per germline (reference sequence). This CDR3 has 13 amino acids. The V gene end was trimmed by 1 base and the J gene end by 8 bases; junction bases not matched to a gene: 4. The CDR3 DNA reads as TGTGCCAGCAGCTTGACAGGGGGATCAGGCTACACCTTC. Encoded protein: CASSLTGGSGYTF. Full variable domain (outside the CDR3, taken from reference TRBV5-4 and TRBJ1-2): ETGVTQSPTHLIKTRGQQVTLRCSSQSGHNTVSWYQQALGQGPQFIFQYYREEENGRGNFPPRFSGLQFPNYSSELNVNALELDDSALYLCASSLTGGSGYTFGSGTRLTVV.

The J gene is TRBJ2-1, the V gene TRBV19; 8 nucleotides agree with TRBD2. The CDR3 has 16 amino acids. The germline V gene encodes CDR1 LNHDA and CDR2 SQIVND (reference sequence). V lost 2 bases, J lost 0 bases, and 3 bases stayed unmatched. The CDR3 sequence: CASSIQSGSSYNEQFF. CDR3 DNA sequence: TGTGCCAGTAGTATACAGAGCGGGAGCTCCTACAATGAGCAGTTCTTC.

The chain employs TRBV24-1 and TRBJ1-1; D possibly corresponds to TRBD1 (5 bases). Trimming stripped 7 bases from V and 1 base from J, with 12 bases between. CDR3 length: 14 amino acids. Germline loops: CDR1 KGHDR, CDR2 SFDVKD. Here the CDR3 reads CATRGQGENTEAFF. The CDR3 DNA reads TGTGCCACCAGGGGGCAAGGAGAGAACACTGAAGCTTTCTTT.

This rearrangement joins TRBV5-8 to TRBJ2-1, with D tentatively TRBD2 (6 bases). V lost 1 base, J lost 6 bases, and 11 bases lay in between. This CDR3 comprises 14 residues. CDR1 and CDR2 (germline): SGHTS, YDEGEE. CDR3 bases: TGTGCCAGCAGCTTGCGGGAGACATTCAATGAGCAGTTCTTC. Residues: CASSLRETFNEQFF.

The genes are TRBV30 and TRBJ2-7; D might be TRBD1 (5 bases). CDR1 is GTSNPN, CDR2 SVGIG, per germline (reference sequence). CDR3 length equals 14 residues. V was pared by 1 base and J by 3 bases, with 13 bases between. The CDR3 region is CAWSGQGKDYEQYF. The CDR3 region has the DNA TGTGCCTGGAGTGGTCAGGGAAAAGACTACGAGCAGTACTTC.

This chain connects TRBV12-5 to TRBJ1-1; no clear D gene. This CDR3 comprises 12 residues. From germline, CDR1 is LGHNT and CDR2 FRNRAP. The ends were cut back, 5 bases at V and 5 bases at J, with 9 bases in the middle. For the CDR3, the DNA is TGTGCTAGTGGTACTTTAATAACTGAAGCTTTCTTT. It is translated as CASGTLITEAFF.

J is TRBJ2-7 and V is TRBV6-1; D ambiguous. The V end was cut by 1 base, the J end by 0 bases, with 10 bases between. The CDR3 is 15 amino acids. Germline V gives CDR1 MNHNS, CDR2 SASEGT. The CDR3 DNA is TGTGCCAGCAGTGAAGAGTCTTCTAGCTCCTACGAGCAGTACTTC. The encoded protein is CASSEESSSSYEQYF.

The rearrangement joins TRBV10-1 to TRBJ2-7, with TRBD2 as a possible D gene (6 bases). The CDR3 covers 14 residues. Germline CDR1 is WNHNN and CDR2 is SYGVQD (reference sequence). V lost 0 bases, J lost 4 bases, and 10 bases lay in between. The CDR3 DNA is TGCGCCAGCAGTGAGTCAGGGACTCCATACGAGCAGTACTTC. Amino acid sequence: CASSESGTPYEQYF.

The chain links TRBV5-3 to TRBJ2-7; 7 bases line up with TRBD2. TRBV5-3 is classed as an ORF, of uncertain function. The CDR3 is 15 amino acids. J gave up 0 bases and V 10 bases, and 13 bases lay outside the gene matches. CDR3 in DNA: TGTGCCCGTAAAATTACAAGGACTAGCTCCTACGAGCAGTACTTC. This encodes CARKITRTSSYEQYF.

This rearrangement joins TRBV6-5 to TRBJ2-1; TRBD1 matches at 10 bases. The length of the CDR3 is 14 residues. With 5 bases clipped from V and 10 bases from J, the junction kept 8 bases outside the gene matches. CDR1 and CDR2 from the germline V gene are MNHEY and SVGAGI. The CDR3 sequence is CASSPGTGAWEQFF. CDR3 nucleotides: TGTGCCAGCAGTCCAGGGACAGGGGCATGGGAGCAGTTCTTC.

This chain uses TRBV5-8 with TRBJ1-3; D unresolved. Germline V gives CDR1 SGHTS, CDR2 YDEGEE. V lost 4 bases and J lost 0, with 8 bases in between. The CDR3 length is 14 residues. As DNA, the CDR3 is TGTGCCAGCAGCCCCGGGAGCTCTGGAAACACCATATATTTT. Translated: CASSPGSSGNTIYF.

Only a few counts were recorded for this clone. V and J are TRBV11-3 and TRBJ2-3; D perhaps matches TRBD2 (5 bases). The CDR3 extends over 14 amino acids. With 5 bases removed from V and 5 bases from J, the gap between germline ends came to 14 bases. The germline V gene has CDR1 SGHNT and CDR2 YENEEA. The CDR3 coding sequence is TGTGCCAGCAGCCCTCGGGATTTGGTAGATACGCAGTATTTT. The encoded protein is CASSPRDLVDTQYF. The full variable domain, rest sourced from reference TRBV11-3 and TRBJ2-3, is EAGVVQSPRYKIIEKKQPVAFWCNPISGHNTLYWYLQNLGQGPELLIRYENEEAVDDSQLPKDRFSAERLKGVDSTLKIQPAELGDSAVYLCASSPRDLVDTQYFGPGTRLTVL.

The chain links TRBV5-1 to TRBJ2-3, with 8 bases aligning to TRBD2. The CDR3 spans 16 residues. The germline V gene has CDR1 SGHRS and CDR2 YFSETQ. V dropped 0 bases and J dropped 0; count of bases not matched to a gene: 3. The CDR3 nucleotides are TGCGCCAGCAGCTTGGGTACGGGAGGGAGCACAGATACGCAGTATTTT. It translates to CASSLGTGGSTDTQYF.